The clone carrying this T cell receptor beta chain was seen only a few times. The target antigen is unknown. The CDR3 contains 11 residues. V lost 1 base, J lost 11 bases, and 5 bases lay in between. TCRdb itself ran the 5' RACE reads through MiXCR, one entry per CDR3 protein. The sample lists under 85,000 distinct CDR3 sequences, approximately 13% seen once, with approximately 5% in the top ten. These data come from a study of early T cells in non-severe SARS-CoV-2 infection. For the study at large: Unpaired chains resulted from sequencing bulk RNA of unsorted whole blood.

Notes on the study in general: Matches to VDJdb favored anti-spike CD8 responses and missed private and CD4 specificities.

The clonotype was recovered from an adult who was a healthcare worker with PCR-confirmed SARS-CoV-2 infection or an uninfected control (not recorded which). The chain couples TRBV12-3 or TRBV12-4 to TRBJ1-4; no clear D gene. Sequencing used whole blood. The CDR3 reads CASSLGGKLFF. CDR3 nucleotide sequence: TGTGCCAGCAGTTTAGGCGGGAAACTGTTTTTT.